Each of the 27 T cell receptor beta chains below was sequenced from the same sample in a study of Tregs in tolerant kidney transplant recipients. The method was immunoSEQ multiplex PCR; TCRdb's version includes in-frame clones alone and lacks a portion of them. Here the sample spans more than 25,000 clones, 82% being singletons. For these receptors, no antigen is known. The sample comprised Tregs from blood cultured with allogeneic cells. These receptors all stem from a human donor in good health.

This clone was picked up a small number of times. J is TRBJ1-2 and V is TRBV6-1; 7 positions match TRBD1. Germline CDR1 and CDR2: MNHNS and SASEGT. The V segment lost 6 bases and the J segment 7 bases; nucleotides outside the gene matches: 11. This CDR3 has 14 residues. DNA of the CDR3: TGTGCCAGCAGGCCACGTGACAGGGAGGCTGGCTACACCTTC. It specifies CASRPRDREAGYTF.

Of note for this clone: One end of the junction does not line up with germline, which may come from a read error. The chain has TRBV14 and TRBJ2-3; D is perhaps TRBD1 (5 bases). Germline lookup yields CDR1 SGHDN and CDR2 FVKESK. This CDR3 spans 12 amino acids. CDR3 sequence (DNA): TGTGCCAGCAGCCAAGCCGGGCTCAGGGTTCATTTT. Translated, it gives CASSQAGLRVHF.

In DNA form, the CDR3 reads TGTGCCAGCAGTCCAGCCCGGGATCAGCCCCAGCATTTT. As protein: CASSPARDQPQHF. The chain has TRBV11-2 and TRBJ1-5, with no clear D. Looked up from germline, CDR1 is SGHAT and CDR2 is FQNNGV. V lost 6 bases and J 5 bases, leaving 11 bases between the germline ends. This CDR3 region has 13 residues. Using reference TRBV11-2 and TRBJ1-5 for the parts outside the CDR3, the full variable domain is EAGVAQSPRYKIIEKRQSVAFWCNPISGHATLYWYQQILGQGPKLLIQFQNNGVVDDSQLPKDRFSAERLKGVDSTLKIQPAKLEDSAVYLCASSPARDQPQHFGDGTRLSIL.

In this sample, this clone turned up once. The gene calls are TRBV7-9 and TRBJ1-2; tentatively, D is TRBD1 (5 bases). Trimming removed 1 base from V and 7 bases from J, with 19 bases in between. CDR1 and CDR2 (germline): SEHNR, FQNEAQ (reference sequence). The CDR3 is 16 amino acids. CDR3 sequence: CASSLVGPGPGIGYTF. The CDR3 DNA reads as TGTGCCAGCAGCTTAGTCGGGCCAGGGCCGGGCATTGGCTACACCTTC.

J is TRBJ1-1 and V is TRBV27, with 7 bases lining up with TRBD1. CDR1 and CDR2 from the germline V gene are MNHEY and SMNVEV (reference sequence). The CDR3 length is 15 residues. Trimming cost V 2 bases and J 0 bases; bases outside gene matches: 3. This chain's CDR3 is CASSLIDRVNTEAFF. The CDR3 DNA follows: TGTGCCAGCAGTTTAATCGACAGGGTGAACACTGAAGCTTTCTTT.

The V gene is TRBV30, the J gene TRBJ2-3; D gene uncertain. V lost 2 bases and J lost 7, with 10 bases in between. The CDR3 contains 12 residues. Germline V gene data show CDR1 as GTSNPN and CDR2 as SVGIG (reference sequence). The CDR3 nucleotides read TGTGCCTGGAGTCGAGTTGGGTATACGCAGTATTTT. This gives the protein CAWSRVGYTQYF.

CDR3 nucleotide sequence: TGTGCCAGCAGTATACGCGGAGACCGGGCTGAAGCTTTCTTT. It codes for CASSIRGDRAEAFF. The gene calls are TRBV27 and TRBJ1-1; D call uncertain. Trimming took 5 bases from V and 6 from J, leaving 16 bases between them. The CDR3 runs 14 residues. Per germline, CDR1 MNHEY and CDR2 SMNVEV (reference sequence).

CDR3 loop: CASSARLARVLYGYTF. Written as DNA, the CDR3 is TGTGCCAGCAGCGCCAGACTTGCGCGGGTCCTATATGGCTACACCTTC. J is TRBJ1-2 and V is TRBV2, with unresolved D. Germline CDR1 and CDR2: SNHLY and FYNNEI. CDR3 length: 16 residues. Trimming pared 6 bases from V and 5 bases from J, leaving 22 bases between.

This chain joins TRBV6-5 and TRBJ2-7, with 9 bases that match TRBD1. Losses at the gene ends were 4 bases for V and 3 bases for J; bases not matched to a gene: 7. The CDR3 extends over 15 amino acids. The germline gives CDR1 MNHEY, CDR2 SVGAGI. For the CDR3, the DNA is TGTGCCAGCAGTTCGGGACAGGGAGGCTTCTACGAGCAGTACTTC. Protein product: CASSSGQGGFYEQYF.

This clone appeared a single time. Here the CDR3 DNA reads TGTGCCACCAGCAGAGGACAGAACACCGGGGAGCTGTTTTTT. Amino acids: CATSRGQNTGELFF. The chain recombines TRBV15 with TRBJ2-2; D is undetermined. The CDR3 sequence is 14 residues long. CDR1 is LNHNV and CDR2 is YYDKDF in the germline V gene (reference sequence). V was cut by 1 base and J by 1 base, with 4 bases left in between.

V is TRBV6-6 and J is TRBJ2-2; no definite D call. This CDR3 comprises 16 residues. V shed 4 bases and J shed 5 bases, with 17 bases lying between them. Germline values: CDR1 MNHNY, CDR2 SVGAGI (reference sequence). For the CDR3, the DNA is TGTGCCAGCAGTTCGTATAAAACCGTACAGACCGGGGAGCTGTTTTTT. Protein sequence: CASSSYKTVQTGELFF.

This clone occurred once. The chain uses TRBV2 and TRBJ2-3; the D call may be TRBD1 or TRBD2 (5 bases each). Trimming cost V 8 bases and J 6 bases, with 21 bases left between them. Germline V lookup: CDR1 SNHLY, CDR2 FYNNEI. The CDR3 covers 15 residues. The CDR3 DNA reads as TGTGCCAGCCGCTGGGGCCAGCCGGGGTTGGATACGCAGTATTTT. Translated: CASRWGQPGLDTQYF.

The genes are TRBV4-2 and TRBJ1-4; D ambiguous. Germline CDR1 LGHNA, CDR2 YNFKEQ. The CDR3 is 15 residues long. Trimming removed 0 bases from V and 5 bases from J, with 10 bases in between. The CDR3 protein is CASSQDIATNEKLFF. CDR3 nucleotides: TGTGCCAGCAGCCAAGATATCGCGACGAATGAAAAACTGTTTTTT.

V and J are TRBV6-5 and TRBJ2-7; D call uncertain. CDR3 length: 15 residues. Trimming cost V 4 bases and J 1 base, with 14 bases left between them. Germline values: CDR1 MNHEY, CDR2 SVGAGI. Here the CDR3 reads CASSSPWLGSYEQYF. The CDR3 nucleotides are TGTGCCAGCAGTTCCCCCTGGTTGGGTTCCTACGAGCAGTACTTC.

This chain links TRBV27 with TRBJ1-1; tentatively, D is TRBD1 (6 bases). The CDR3 spans 16 residues. Germline CDR1 and CDR2: MNHEY and SMNVEV (reference sequence). Trimming took 0 bases from V and 0 from J, leaving 11 bases between them. CDR3 sequence (DNA): TGTGCCAGCAGTTTATCGAGGACAGTAATGAACACTGAAGCTTTCTTT. It specifies CASSLSRTVMNTEAFF.

V usage is TRBV10-3 and J usage is TRBJ2-5; D may be TRBD1 or TRBD2 (5 bases each). The CDR3 is 18 residues long. Between the trimmed V and J ends, which lost 0 bases and 1 base, there was a span of 18 bases. Germline CDR1 is ENHRY and CDR2 is SYGVKD. CDR3 DNA sequence: TGTGCCATCAGTGAGTCGAAGCGGTCGAGGGACCCCCAAGAGACCCAGTACTTC. Protein: CAISESKRSRDPQETQYF.

This chain connects TRBV29-1 to TRBJ1-2; D gene unclear. Trimming stripped 7 bases from V and 4 bases from J, with 13 bases between. CDR1 and CDR2 (germline): SQVTM, ANQGSEA. The CDR3 spans 12 residues. The CDR3 reads CSALDGLYGYTF. DNA of the CDR3: TGCAGCGCCCTGGACGGCCTCTATGGCTACACCTTC.

This rearrangement joins TRBV7-6 to TRBJ2-7; either TRBD1 or TRBD2 may supply D (6 bases each). V lost 3 bases and J 6 bases, leaving 15 bases between the germline ends. Germline-derived CDR1 and CDR2 are SGHVS and FNYEAQ. The CDR3 length is 14 residues. DNA for the CDR3: TGTGCCAGCAGCTTGGGCAATTCGGGGGCCGAGCAGTACTTC. Its translation: CASSLGNSGAEQYF.

V usage is TRBV4-2 and J usage is TRBJ2-5; 8 bases line up with TRBD1. CDR1 is LGHNA and CDR2 is YNFKEQ in the germline V gene. V was clipped by 5 bases and J by 5 bases; unmatched bases: 7. This CDR3 region has 14 residues. The CDR3 region is CASSLGQAGETQYF. The CDR3 DNA sequence: TGTGCCAGCAGCTTGGGACAGGCGGGGGAGACCCAGTACTTC.

The genes are TRBV30 and TRBJ2-5; D is ambiguous. The CDR3 spans 13 residues. The germline V and J ends were trimmed by 2 bases and 1 base, with 8 bases remaining between them. From germline, CDR1 is GTSNPN and CDR2 SVGIG (reference sequence). The DNA of the CDR3 is TGTGCCTGGAGTTACGGACCCCAAGAGACCCAGTACTTC. Translated, it gives CAWSYGPQETQYF.

This clone was seen only a few times. V is TRBV19 and J is TRBJ2-1, with 14 nucleotides matching TRBD2. Germline values: CDR1 LNHDA, CDR2 SQIVND (reference sequence). V dropped 6 bases and J dropped 5; count of bases not matched to a gene: 12. The CDR3 totals 18 residues. CDR3 in amino acids: CASSRPGLAGAPDNEQFF. The CDR3, as DNA: TGTGCCAGTAGCCGCCCGGGACTAGCGGGAGCTCCTGACAATGAGCAGTTCTTC.

The V call is TRBV10-2, the J call TRBJ2-2; TRBD2 might be the D (6 bases). V dropped 4 bases and J dropped 4 bases, with 10 bases sitting between them. The germline CDR1 and CDR2 sequences are WSHSY and SAAADI. The CDR3 has 14 residues. CDR3 protein: CASSAGTRTGELFF. The CDR3 DNA reads TGCGCCAGCAGTGCCGGGACTCGCACCGGGGAGCTGTTTTTT.

The genes are TRBV7-3 and TRBJ2-1; D gene unclear. Germline loops: CDR1 SGHTA, CDR2 FQGTGA. The CDR3 is 17 residues long. The V end lost 5 bases, the J end lost 0 bases, and 17 bases lay between the germline ends. The CDR3 region is CASSPYPSGFSYNEQFF. The CDR3 region has the DNA TGTGCCAGCAGCCCTTACCCCTCAGGCTTCTCCTACAATGAGCAGTTCTTC.

V usage is TRBV28 and J usage is TRBJ1-2, with D unresolved. The CDR3 runs to 18 residues. With 3 bases removed from V and 4 bases from J, the gap between germline ends came to 24 bases. CDR1 and CDR2 (germline): MDHEN, SYDVKM. The CDR3 bases are TGTGCCAGCAGTTTGCCTCCCATTTTGGGAAACTTTGTCTATGGCTACACCTTC. It encodes CASSLPPILGNFVYGYTF.

The genes are TRBV27 and TRBJ1-2, with D uncertain. Germline CDR1 is MNHEY and CDR2 is SMNVEV (reference sequence). Trimming pared 8 bases from V and 7 bases from J, leaving 11 bases between. The CDR3 sequence is 11 residues long. CDR3 loop: CASRSLGGYTF. In nucleotides, the CDR3 is TGTGCCAGCCGCTCTCTCGGTGGCTACACCTTC.

This chain joins TRBV28 and TRBJ2-3; TRBD2 matches at 11 bases. The CDR3 is 18 residues long. Germline-derived CDR1 and CDR2 are MDHEN and SYDVKM. J was trimmed by 2 bases and V by 3 bases; bases with no gene match: 10. The CDR3: CASSFATELAGDTDTQYF. For the CDR3, the DNA is TGTGCCAGCAGTTTTGCGACGGAACTAGCGGGGGACACAGATACGCAGTATTTT.

The CDR3 DNA sequence: TGTGCCAGCAGCTTAAAAAGAGGTGACAGCTCCTACAATGAGCAGTTCTTC. This encodes CASSLKRGDSSYNEQFF. This chain joins TRBV7-9 and TRBJ2-1; D might be TRBD1 (5 bases). Deletions cut 2 bases from V and 0 bases from J, with 14 bases between. The CDR3 runs 17 residues. Germline CDR1 reads SEHNR; CDR2 reads FQNEAQ (reference sequence).